Below, 24 T cell receptor beta chains from the same sample are listed, as sequenced in a study of T-cell memory formation after mild COVID-19. TCRdb itself ran the 5' RACE reads through MiXCR, one entry per CDR3 protein. The profile covers fewer than 650,000 distinct CDR3 sequences, with 20% to 25% appearing a single time and around 9.2% taken by the ten largest. The material sequenced was PBMCs or a T cell subset sorted from them (not recorded which). These receptors were taken from an adult woman who had mild COVID-19 (a few samples of this study predate the infection). Cell type and time point are not known.

This clonotype was counted at least ten times. At one of its ends the junction is not consistent with the germline gene, which may arise from a read error. This rearrangement joins TRBV29-1 to TRBJ1-2, with D possibly TRBD1 on 5 matching bases. Germline CDR1 reads SQVTM; CDR2 reads ANQGSEA. The CDR3 runs to 11 residues. The CDR3 reads CSVGALQGRSF. For the CDR3, the DNA is TGCAGCGTTGGAGCCCTTCAGGGCCGGAGTTTC.

The chain joins TRBV5-6 to TRBJ2-3; perhaps TRBD2 as D (6 bases). The V end lost 5 bases, the J end lost 2 bases, and 15 bases lay between the germline ends. The germline V gene has CDR1 SGHDT and CDR2 YYEEEE. This CDR3 contains 15 residues. Written as DNA, the CDR3 is TGTGCCAGCAGTTTTCCGGGACTGTACACAGATACGCAGTATTTT. Translating it yields CASSFPGLYTDTQYF. Drawing the rest from reference TRBV5-6 and TRBJ2-3, the complete variable domain is DAGVTQSPTHLIKTRGQQVTLRCSPKSGHDTVSWYQQALGQGPQFIFQYYEEEERQRGNFPDRFSGHQFPNYSSELNVNALLLGDSALYLCASSFPGLYTDTQYFGPGTRLTVL.

This clonotype was recorded a few times. The chain couples TRBV7-3 to TRBJ2-5; D might be TRBD2 (7 bases). Trimming shortened V by 3 bases and J by 1 base, and 12 bases separated the two germline ends. CDR3 length equals 15 residues. Germline assignment: CDR1 SGHTA and CDR2 FQGTGA. Here the CDR3 reads CASSFMAGAQETQYF. For the CDR3, the DNA is TGTGCCAGCAGCTTCATGGCGGGGGCCCAAGAGACCCAGTACTTC.

This clonotype appeared a single time. The chain joins TRBV20-1 to TRBJ2-4; D tentatively fits TRBD1 or TRBD2 (5 bases each). The CDR3 is 13 amino acids. Germline V CDR1 and CDR2: DFQATT, SNEGSKA (reference sequence). V lost 1 base to trimming and J lost 9 bases, with 13 bases between them. The CDR3 sequence: CSARVGGRSIQYF. The CDR3 nucleotides are TGCAGTGCTAGAGTTGGGGGACGAAGCATTCAGTACTTC.

This clonotype was detected only a few times. This sequence joins TRBV3-1 and TRBJ2-3; the D gene could be TRBD1 or TRBD2 (5 bases each). Germline V gene data show CDR1 as LGHDT and CDR2 as YNNKEL (reference sequence). Trimming stripped 3 bases from V and 7 bases from J, with 11 bases between. This CDR3 region has 13 residues. Here the CDR3 reads CASSQAMGHTQYF. CDR3 bases: TGTGCCAGCAGCCAGGCCATGGGACATACGCAGTATTTT.

This clonotype was counted once. This chain links TRBV9 with TRBJ1-1; D is uncertain. V was clipped by 0 bases and J by 2 bases, with 8 bases between them. Germline loops: CDR1 SGDLS, CDR2 YYNGEE. The length of the CDR3 is 14 residues. The CDR3 DNA follows: TGTGCCAGCAGCGTAGACAGCTACAACACTGAAGCTTTCTTT. Its translation is CASSVDSYNTEAFF. The full variable domain, completed using reference TRBV9 and TRBJ1-1, is DSGVTQTPKHLITATGQRVTLRCSPRSGDLSVYWYQQSLDQGLQFLIQYYNGEERAKGNILERFSAQQFPDLHSELNLSSLELGDSALYFCASSVDSYNTEAFFGQGTRLTVV.

The V call is TRBV6-6, the J call TRBJ1-1; possible D gene TRBD1, 5 bases. Germline CDR1 is MNHNY and CDR2 is SVGAGI (reference sequence). This CDR3 spans 14 amino acids. V lost 5 bases and J lost 3, with 13 bases in between. CDR3 coding DNA: TGTGCCAGCAGTCGCTGGGAAGGGGACACTGAAGCTTTCTTT. Translated: CASSRWEGDTEAFF.

The table lists this clonotype with a few counts. J is TRBJ1-1 and V is TRBV4-2, with D tentatively TRBD1 (6 bases). The CDR3 is 15 amino acids. The germline V and J ends were trimmed by 2 bases and 7 bases, with 17 bases remaining between them. From germline, CDR1 is LGHNA and CDR2 YNFKEQ. CDR3 residues: CASSQPGWGAGEAFF. The CDR3 DNA follows: TGTGCCAGCAGCCAACCTGGATGGGGGGCAGGTGAAGCTTTCTTT.

The sample holds many counts of this clonotype. This sequence joins TRBV2 and TRBJ1-5; weak D call: TRBD1 (6 bases). CDR3 size: 14 residues. Germline assignment: CDR1 SNHLY and CDR2 FYNNEI. With 2 bases removed from V and 7 bases from J, the gap between germline ends came to 12 bases. The CDR3 DNA reads as TGTGCCAGCAGTGAAACAGGGCAGAGACAGCCCCAGCATTTT. It yields the protein CASSETGQRQPQHF. Drawing the rest from reference TRBV2 and TRBJ1-5, the complete variable domain is EPEVTQTPSHQVTQMGQEVILRCVPISNHLYFYWYRQILGQKVEFLVSFYNNEISEKSEIFDDQFSVERPDGSNFTLKIRSTKLEDSAMYFCASSETGQRQPQHFGDGTRLSIL.

V and J are TRBV7-9 and TRBJ2-6; 7 nucleotides match TRBD2. The V and J ends lost 3 bases and 4 bases, in that order; junction bases with no gene match: 6. Germline V lookup: CDR1 SEHNR, CDR2 FQNEAQ (reference sequence). The CDR3 runs to 16 residues. The CDR3 loop is CASSLAKAGGANVLTF. DNA of the CDR3: TGTGCCAGCAGCTTGGCCAAAGCGGGGGGGGCCAACGTCCTGACTTTC.

This clonotype has a handful of counts. This sequence joins TRBV5-4 and TRBJ2-1; TRBD2 aligns across 8 bases. Trimming at V came to 3 bases and at J to 8 bases, leaving 7 bases not matched to a gene. Germline CDR1 reads SGHNT; CDR2 reads YYREEE (reference sequence). The CDR3 totals 14 residues. CDR3 in amino acids: CASSSGLAAYEQFF. The CDR3 DNA reads TGTGCCAGCAGCTCAGGACTAGCAGCCTATGAGCAGTTCTTC.

This clonotype was counted at least ten times. This chain joins TRBV5-1 and TRBJ2-5; D is unresolved. This CDR3 has 12 amino acids. Per the germline V gene, CDR1 is SGHRS and CDR2 is YFSETQ. V gave up 8 bases and J gave up 5 bases, with 13 bases separating them. The CDR3 region is CASSSETETQYF. CDR3 DNA: TGCGCCAGTTCGAGCGAGACCGAGACCCAGTACTTC.

This clonotype has just one count. Sequence at one end of the junction differs from germline and may be a read error. V and J are TRBV29-1 and TRBJ2-7; the match to TRBD1 covers 9 bases. CDR3 size: 13 residues. Germline CDR1 and CDR2: SQVTM and ANQGSEA. The CDR3 loop is CSCTGTGTYAQYF. The CDR3 DNA reads TGCAGCTGCACCGGGACAGGGACCTACGCGCAGTACTTC.

The chain joins TRBV11-3 to TRBJ1-1; 8 positions match TRBD1. The CDR3 totals 16 residues. The germline CDR1 and CDR2 sequences are SGHNT and YENEEA. With 4 bases clipped from V and 4 bases from J, the junction kept 11 bases outside the gene matches. Written as DNA, the CDR3 is TGTGCCAGCAGCTGGCGGACAGGGCAAGTAGGCACTGAAGCTTTCTTT. Translated, it gives CASSWRTGQVGTEAFF.

CDR3: CASARQGADYGYTF. The CDR3 DNA is TGTGCCAGCGCACGACAGGGGGCGGACTATGGCTACACCTTC. The J gene is TRBJ1-2, the V gene TRBV7-2; 10 bases are a match to TRBD1. The V gene's germline CDR1 is SGHTA and CDR2 FQGNSA. CDR3 length: 14 amino acids. The ends lost 8 bases at V and 3 bases at J; junction bases unmatched: 6.

This clonotype was detected only a few times. CDR3 loop: CSVEDQGRGPDTQYF. CDR3 bases: TGCAGCGTTGAAGATCAAGGGCGGGGCCCAGATACGCAGTATTTT. This chain connects TRBV29-1 to TRBJ2-3; D possibly corresponds to TRBD2 (6 bases). The CDR3 is 15 amino acids. From germline, CDR1 is SQVTM and CDR2 ANQGSEA. V was clipped by 0 bases and J by 4 bases, with 14 bases between them.

A few counts support this clonotype. The chain joins TRBV29-1 to TRBJ2-7; 9 bases align to TRBD1. Germline assignment: CDR1 SQVTM and CDR2 ANQGSEA. The CDR3 contains 13 residues. The J segment lost 6 bases and the V segment lost 5 bases, leaving 8 bases of the junction unmatched. The CDR3 reads CSVRTGALSEQYF. The CDR3 bases are TGCAGCGTTAGGACAGGGGCTCTGAGCGAGCAGTACTTC.

The chain combines TRBV2 with TRBJ1-1, with 8 bases matching TRBD1. Germline CDR1 SNHLY, CDR2 FYNNEI. V was pared by 2 bases and J by 4 bases, with 3 bases of the junction left unmatched. The CDR3 has 14 residues. CDR3 amino acids: CASSETGGATEAFF. In DNA, the CDR3 is TGTGCCAGCAGTGAAACAGGGGGGGCCACTGAAGCTTTCTTT.

The chain employs TRBV24-1 and TRBJ2-4; no definite D call. CDR3 size: 13 residues. Germline-derived CDR1 and CDR2 are KGHDR and SFDVKD. The germline V and J ends were trimmed by 4 bases and 9 bases, with 12 bases remaining between them. CDR3 DNA: TGTGCCACCAGTGACACCGACAACCCCATTCAGTACTTC. Protein product: CATSDTDNPIQYF.

This clonotype was seen a handful of times. This chain uses TRBV29-1 with TRBJ2-7, with TRBD1 matching over 10 bases. Germline V gene sequence: CDR1 SQVTM, CDR2 ANQGSEA. CDR3 length: 12 amino acids. V lost 4 bases and J lost 4; bases outside the gene matches: 1. The CDR3 region is CSVGGQGYEQYF. The CDR3 DNA is TGCAGCGTTGGGGGACAGGGGTACGAGCAGTACTTC.

Only a few counts were recorded for this clonotype. The chain couples TRBV11-2 to TRBJ2-3; D remains unclear. V lost 5 bases and J 4 bases, leaving 22 bases between the germline ends. The CDR3 runs 17 residues. CDR1 is SGHAT and CDR2 is FQNNGV in the germline V gene. The CDR3 reads CASSPSSGVLRADTQYF. In nucleotides, the CDR3 is TGTGCCAGCAGCCCCTCAAGTGGGGTCTTACGAGCAGATACGCAGTATTTT.

The V and J genes are TRBV2 and TRBJ2-2; D is undetermined. Deletions cut 3 bases from V and 0 bases from J, with 5 bases between. Germline V gene lookup returns CDR1 SNHLY and CDR2 FYNNEI. The CDR3 runs 14 residues. CDR3 loop: CASSEVSNTGELFF. CDR3 nucleotides: TGTGCCAGCAGTGAGGTTTCGAACACCGGGGAGCTGTTTTTT.

This clonotype came up a few times. The V and J genes are TRBV7-6 and TRBJ2-7; 8 bases are a match to TRBD2. V shed 2 bases, J shed 6 bases, and the junction held 9 bases outside the gene matches. CDR1 is SGHVS and CDR2 is FNYEAQ in the germline V gene. This CDR3 comprises 15 residues. CDR3: CASSLPQAGEGEQYF. As DNA, the CDR3 is TGTGCCAGCAGCTTACCGCAAGCGGGAGAGGGCGAGCAGTACTTC.

This clonotype was observed a handful of times. The rearrangement joins TRBV12-3 or TRBV12-4 to TRBJ1-1, with D tentatively TRBD1 (5 bases). This CDR3 comprises 13 residues. Trimming pared 2 bases from V and 7 bases from J, leaving 11 bases between. This CDR3 reads CASSLRRGSEAFF. Written as DNA, the CDR3 is TGTGCCAGCAGTTTAAGAAGGGGAAGTGAAGCTTTCTTT.